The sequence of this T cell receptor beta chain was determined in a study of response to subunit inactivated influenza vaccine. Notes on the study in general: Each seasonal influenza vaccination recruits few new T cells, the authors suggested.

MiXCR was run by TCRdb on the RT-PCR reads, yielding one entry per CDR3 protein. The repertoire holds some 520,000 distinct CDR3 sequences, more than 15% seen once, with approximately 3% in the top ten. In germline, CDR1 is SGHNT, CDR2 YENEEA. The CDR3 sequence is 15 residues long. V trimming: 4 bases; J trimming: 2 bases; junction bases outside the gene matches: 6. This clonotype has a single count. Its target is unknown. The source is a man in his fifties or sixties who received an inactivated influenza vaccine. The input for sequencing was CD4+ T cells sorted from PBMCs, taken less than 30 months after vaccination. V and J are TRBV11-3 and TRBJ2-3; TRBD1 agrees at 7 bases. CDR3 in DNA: TGTGCCAGCAGCTCGGGACAGCTCCACACAGATACGCAGTATTTT. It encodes CASSSGQLHTDTQYF.